Sequencing of this T cell receptor (beta chain) was carried out in a study of cytomegalovirus exposure and HLA in healthy donors. General study results and limits: Rarity marked most TCR sequences, yet some public TCRs occurred in many donors. The listing of roughly 160 TCR beta chains classed them as cytomegalovirus-associated. It was reported that the classifier diagnosed cytomegalovirus status with high specificity and sensitivity in both the original and validation cohorts. In vitro assays verified that three CMV-associated chains recognized CMV antigens specifically.

As for this clone: The antigen remains unidentified.

Germline-derived CDR1 and CDR2 are GTSNPN and SVGIG (reference sequence). The CDR3 totals 18 residues. J was trimmed by 2 bases and V by 1 base; bases with no gene match: 9. Assay used: immunoSEQ multiplex PCR; TCRdb lists only in-frame clones, some missing. This table holds 100,000 to 150,000 clones, 88% found once. The chain employs TRBV30 and TRBJ2-7; 15 nucleotides align to TRBD2. Sequences were obtained from PBMCs. This clonotype originated in a man aged 25-40 years in good health and CMV-seronegative. The CDR3, as DNA: TGTGCCTGGAGTGCCCCCTACGGACTAGCGGGAGGGCCCTACGAGCAGTACTTC. This sequence encodes CAWSAPYGLAGGPYEQYF.